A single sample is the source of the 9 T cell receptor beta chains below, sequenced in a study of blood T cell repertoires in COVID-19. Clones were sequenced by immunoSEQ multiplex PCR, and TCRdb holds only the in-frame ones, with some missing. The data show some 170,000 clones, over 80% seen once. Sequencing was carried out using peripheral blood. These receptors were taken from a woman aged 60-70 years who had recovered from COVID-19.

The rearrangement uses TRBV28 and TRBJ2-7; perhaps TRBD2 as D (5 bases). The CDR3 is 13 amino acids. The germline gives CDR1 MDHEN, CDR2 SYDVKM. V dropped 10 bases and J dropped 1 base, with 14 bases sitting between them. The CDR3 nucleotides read TGTGCCATCCTCGGACTCTATTCCTACGAGCAGTACTTC. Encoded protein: CAILGLYSYEQYF.

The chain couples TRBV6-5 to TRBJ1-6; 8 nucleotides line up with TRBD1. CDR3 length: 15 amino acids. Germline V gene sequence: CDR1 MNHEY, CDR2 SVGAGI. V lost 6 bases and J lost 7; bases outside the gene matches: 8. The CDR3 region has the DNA TGTGCCAGCAGCCCCCGGGACAGGAAGAATTCACCCCTCCACTTT. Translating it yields CASSPRDRKNSPLHF.

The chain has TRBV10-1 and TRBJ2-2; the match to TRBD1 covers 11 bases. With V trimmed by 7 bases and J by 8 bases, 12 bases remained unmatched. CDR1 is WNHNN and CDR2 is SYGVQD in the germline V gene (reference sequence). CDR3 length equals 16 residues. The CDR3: CASNTGQGATRGELFF. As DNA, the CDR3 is TGCGCCAGCAACACCGGACAGGGGGCGACCCGAGGGGAGCTGTTTTTT.

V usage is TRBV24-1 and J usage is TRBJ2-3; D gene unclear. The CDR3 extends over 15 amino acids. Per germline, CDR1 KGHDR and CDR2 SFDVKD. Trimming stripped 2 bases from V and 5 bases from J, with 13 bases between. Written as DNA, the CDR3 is TGTGCCACCAGTGATTCTGGAGCCCGTGGAGATACGCAGTATTTT. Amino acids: CATSDSGARGDTQYF.

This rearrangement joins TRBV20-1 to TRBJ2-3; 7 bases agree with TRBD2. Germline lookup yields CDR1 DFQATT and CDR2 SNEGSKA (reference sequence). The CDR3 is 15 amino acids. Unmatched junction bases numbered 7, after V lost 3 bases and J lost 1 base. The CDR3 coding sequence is TGCAGTGCTAGTGAAAGCCGGGGGGGCACAGATACGCAGTATTTT. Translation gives CSASESRGGTDTQYF.

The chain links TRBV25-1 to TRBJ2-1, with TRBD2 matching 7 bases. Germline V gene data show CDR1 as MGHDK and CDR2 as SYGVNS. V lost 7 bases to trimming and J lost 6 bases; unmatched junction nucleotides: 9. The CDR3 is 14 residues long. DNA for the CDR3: TGTGCCAGCAACTTCGGGAGCGGGGCCAATGAGCAGTTCTTC. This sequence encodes CASNFGSGANEQFF.

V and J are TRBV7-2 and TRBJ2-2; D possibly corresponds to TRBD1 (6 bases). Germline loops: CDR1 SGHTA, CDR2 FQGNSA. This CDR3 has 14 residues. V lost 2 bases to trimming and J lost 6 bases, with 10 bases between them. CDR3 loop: CASSLQTGPGELFF. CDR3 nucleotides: TGTGCCAGCAGCTTACAGACAGGCCCCGGGGAGCTGTTTTTT.

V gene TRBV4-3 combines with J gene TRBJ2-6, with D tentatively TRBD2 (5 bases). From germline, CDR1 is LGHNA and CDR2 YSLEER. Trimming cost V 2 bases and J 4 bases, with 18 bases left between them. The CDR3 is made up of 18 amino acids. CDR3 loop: CASSQWVFAGTGANVLTF. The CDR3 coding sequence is TGCGCCAGCAGCCAATGGGTCTTTGCGGGCACAGGGGCCAACGTCCTGACTTTC.

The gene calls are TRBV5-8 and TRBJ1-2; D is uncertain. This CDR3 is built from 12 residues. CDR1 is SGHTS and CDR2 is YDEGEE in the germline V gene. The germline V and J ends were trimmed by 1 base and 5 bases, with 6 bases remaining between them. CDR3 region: CASSLPSYGYTF. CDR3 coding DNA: TGTGCCAGCAGCTTGCCCAGTTATGGCTACACCTTC.